This is a list of T cell receptor beta chains from one sample in a study of shared clonotypes between healthy human individuals. Some clones are missing from TCRdb's copy, which holds only in-frame ones; the method was immunoSEQ multiplex PCR. The sample includes a few million clones, more than 90% seen only once; the top ten take around 0.13%. The sample was naive CD4+ T cells sorted from blood. These receptor sequences come from a man aged 18 to 30 in good health. CDR3s include the opening cysteine and the closing phenylalanine or tryptophan. D genes are given only for firm matches. A clone size is listed for some rows: how often the clone was seen (once, few, many), or a class if it is expanded.

v_gene	abundance	d_gene	j_gene	CDR3nt	CDR3aa
TRBV27	.	TRBD2	TRBJ2-1	TGTGCCAGCAGTCCAACCGGGACTAGCGGGGGTGCTGAGCAGTTCTTC	CASSPTGTSGGAEQFF
TRBV5-1	once	TRBD2	TRBJ2-7	TGCGCCAGCAGCGAAGCCGGGACTAGCGGGAGTTTCTCCGAGCAGTACTTC	CASSEAGTSGSFSEQYF
TRBV9	.	.	TRBJ2-4	TGTGCCAGCAGCCCAGATCCGGCCAAAAACATTCAGTACTTC	CASSPDPAKNIQYF
TRBV6-1	once	TRBD2	TRBJ2-7	TGTGCCAGCAGTGACCCAGGGAGGGGCTGGGAGCAGTACTTC	CASSDPGRGWEQYF
TRBV28	.	.	TRBJ2-7	TGTGCCAGCAGTTTCTCGGGGGCCTACGAGCAGTACTTC	CASSFSGAYEQYF
TRBV7-8	.	.	TRBJ1-4	TGTGCCAGCAGCGTTAGAGGCGGGGGGAGGCCTAATGAAAAACTGTTTTTT	CASSVRGGGRPNEKLFF
TRBV21-1	.	.	TRBJ1-5	TGTGCCAGCAGCAATGTACGAGGGGGCAATCAGCCCCAGCATTTT	CASSNVRGGNQPQHF
TRBV30	.	.	TRBJ1-4	TGTGCCTGGTCACGGTGGGTTCGGGGAGGAGAAAAACTGTTTTTT	CAWSRWVRGGEKLFF
TRBV7-3	.	.	TRBJ1-3	TGTGCCAGCAGCCAAGGACCCCGGGACTCTGGAAACACCATATATTTT	CASSQGPRDSGNTIYF
TRBV18	.	TRBD1	TRBJ1-1	TGTGCCAGCTCACCAAGTACAGGGGTCAACACTGAAGCTTTCTTT	CASSPSTGVNTEAFF
TRBV7-3	.	.	TRBJ2-1	TGTGCCAGCAGCTTCGATACAGCTGGTGAGCAGTTCTTC	CASSFDTAGEQFF
TRBV2	.	.	TRBJ2-7	TGTGCCACGGGTTCCGGCTACGAGCAGTACTTC	CATGSGYEQYF
TRBV5-1	.	TRBD1	TRBJ1-2	TGCGCCAGCAGCTTGGTCGGGACAGGGGGCCTTGGTGGCTACACCTTC	CASSLVGTGGLGGYTF
TRBV10-2	.	.	TRBJ2-1	TGCGCCAGCAGTGATGCGGCTGCGTCACTCAATGAGCAGTTCTTC	CASSDAAASLNEQFF
TRBV4-3	.	.	TRBJ1-6	TGCGCCAGCAGCCAAGATCGCTACCAATCAAACTATAATTCACCCCTCCACTTT	CASSQDRYQSNYNSPLHF
TRBV5-1	.	.	TRBJ2-4	TGCGCCAGCAGCTTGGTCGGGGAAGGGGCCAAAAACATTCAGTACTTC	CASSLVGEGAKNIQYF
TRBV5-1	.	TRBD1	TRBJ2-5	TGCGCCAGCAGCTGGGGACAGGGGGCTATCGGAGAGACCCAGTACTTC	CASSWGQGAIGETQYF
TRBV2	.	TRBD1	TRBJ2-7	TGTGCCATTACTAGTCCCGGGACAGGGATCTACGAGCAGTACTTC	CAITSPGTGIYEQYF
TRBV19	once	TRBD1	TRBJ2-7	TGTGCCAGTACAATTGGTTGGACAGGGGCGAGGTACGAGCAGTACTTC	CASTIGWTGARYEQYF
TRBV28	.	.	TRBJ1-5	TGTGCCAGCAGTATTCGGGGAGGGCGCGCCTCCAGCAATCAGCCCCAGCATTTT	CASSIRGGRASSNQPQHF
TRBV18	.	TRBD1	TRBJ2-5	TGTGCCAGCTCACGAGGGACAGGTCCTGGGGAGACCCAGTACTTC	CASSRGTGPGETQYF
TRBV29-1	.	TRBD2	TRBJ2-3	TGCAGCGCCCCCGGGTCTAGCGGGGGCACAGATACGCAGTATTTT	CSAPGSSGGTDTQYF
TRBV7-3	.	.	TRBJ2-5	TGTGCCAGCAGCTTCGGACCTCAAGAGACCCAGTACTTC	CASSFGPQETQYF
TRBV29-1	.	.	TRBJ1-2	TGCAGGGTGTGGGGAACGGGTGGCTACACCTTC	CRVWGTGGYTF
TRBV7-2	.	TRBD2	TRBJ2-7	TGTGCCAGCAGTTTATTAGGACGGCGGGAGGGCGAGCAGTACTTC	CASSLLGRREGEQYF
TRBV15	.	.	TRBJ1-5	TGTGCCACCAGCCTTGGCAGTGGAAGTTATCAGCCCCAGCATTTT	CATSLGSGSYQPQHF
TRBV4-2	.	.	TRBJ2-3	TGTGCCAGCAGCCAAGAAGCAGCGACAGATACGCAGTATTTT	CASSQEAATDTQYF
TRBV2	.	TRBD2	TRBJ2-7	TGTGCCAGCAGTGAGGGGCTAGCGGACTCCTACGAGCAGTACTTC	CASSEGLADSYEQYF
TRBV2	.	.	TRBJ2-7	TGTGCCAGCAGTGTGGGTCGAGGGGAGCAGTACTTC	CASSVGRGEQYF
TRBV7-2	.	TRBD2	TRBJ2-7	TGTGCCAGCAGTCTCCTGCTAGCGGGACCAACCAGCTCCTACGAGCAGTACTTC	CASSLLLAGPTSSYEQYF